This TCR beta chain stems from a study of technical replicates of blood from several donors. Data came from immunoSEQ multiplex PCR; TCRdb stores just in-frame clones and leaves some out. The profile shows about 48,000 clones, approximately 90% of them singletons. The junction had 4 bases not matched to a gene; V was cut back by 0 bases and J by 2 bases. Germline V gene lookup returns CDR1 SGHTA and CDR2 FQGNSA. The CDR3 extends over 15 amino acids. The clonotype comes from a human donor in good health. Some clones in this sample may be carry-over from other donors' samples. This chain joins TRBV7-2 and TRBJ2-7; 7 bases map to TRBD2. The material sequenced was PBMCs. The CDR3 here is CASSLAGGRAYEQYF. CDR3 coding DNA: TGTGCCAGCAGCTTAGCGGGCGGGAGAGCCTACGAGCAGTACTTC.